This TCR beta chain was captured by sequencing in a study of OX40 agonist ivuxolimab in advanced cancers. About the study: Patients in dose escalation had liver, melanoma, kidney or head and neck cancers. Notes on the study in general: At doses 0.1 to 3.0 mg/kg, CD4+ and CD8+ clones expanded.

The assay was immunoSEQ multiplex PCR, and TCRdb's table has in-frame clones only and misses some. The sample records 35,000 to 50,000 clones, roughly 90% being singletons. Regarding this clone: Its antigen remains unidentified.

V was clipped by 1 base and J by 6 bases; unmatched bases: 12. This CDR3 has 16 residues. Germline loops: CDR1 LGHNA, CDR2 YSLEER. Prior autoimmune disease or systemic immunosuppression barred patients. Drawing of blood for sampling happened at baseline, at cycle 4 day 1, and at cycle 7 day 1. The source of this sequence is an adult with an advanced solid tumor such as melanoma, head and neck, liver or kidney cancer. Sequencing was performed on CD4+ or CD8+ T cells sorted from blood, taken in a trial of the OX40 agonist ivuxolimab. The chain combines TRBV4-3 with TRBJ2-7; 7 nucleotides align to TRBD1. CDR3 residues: CASSQGLTGLRFEQYF. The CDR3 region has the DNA TGCGCCAGCAGCCAAGGACTGACAGGGCTACGCTTCGAGCAGTACTTC.